These 29 T cell receptor beta chains came from one sample sequenced in a study of T cell changes during pregnancy in multiple sclerosis. Clones were read by immunoSEQ multiplex PCR, and TCRdb kept only the in-frame ones, dropping some. Among some 64,000 clones listed, 90% were seen once. The sample consisted of peripheral blood, taken in the first trimester of pregnancy. The receptor source for this set is a female donor in good health, enrolled as a control in a pregnancy study.

This clone showed up just once. This sequence joins TRBV4-3 and TRBJ2-1, with 8 bases matching TRBD1. The length of the CDR3 is 18 residues. From germline, CDR1 is LGHNA and CDR2 YSLEER. J was trimmed by 6 bases and V by 0 bases; bases with no gene match: 13. CDR3 in amino acids: CASSQDWRRNRGVNEQFF. In DNA, the CDR3 is TGCGCCAGCAGCCAAGATTGGCGTCGGAACAGGGGGGTCAATGAGCAGTTCTTC.

The chain links TRBV4-2 to TRBJ2-1; TRBD2 matches at 7 bases. This CDR3 has 17 residues. J gave up 4 bases and V 2 bases, and 11 bases lay outside the gene matches. The germline V gene encodes CDR1 LGHNA and CDR2 YNFKEQ. As DNA, the CDR3 is TGTGCCAGCAGCCAATTTAGCGGCGGGAGCCTTTACAATGAGCAGTTCTTC. It is translated as CASSQFSGGSLYNEQFF.

The V gene is TRBV9, the J gene TRBJ2-3; D might be TRBD2 (6 bases). CDR3 length: 13 amino acids. CDR1 and CDR2 from the germline V gene are SGDLS and YYNGEE. Trimming pared 0 bases from V and 9 bases from J, leaving 11 bases between. CDR3 DNA sequence: TGTGCCAGCAGCGTAGTGGAGGAGGGAACGCAGTATTTT. The encoded protein is CASSVVEEGTQYF.

This chain links TRBV28 with TRBJ2-5, with 13 positions matching TRBD2. The V segment lost 3 bases and the J segment 4 bases; nucleotides outside the gene matches: 11. The CDR3 length is 18 residues. Per the germline V gene, CDR1 is MDHEN and CDR2 is SYDVKM. This CDR3 reads CASSFRIGLAGERETQYF. The CDR3 coding sequence is TGTGCCAGCAGTTTTAGAATTGGACTAGCGGGAGAAAGAGAGACCCAGTACTTC.

This chain connects TRBV11-3 to TRBJ1-4, with 7 positions matching TRBD1. Germline-derived CDR1 and CDR2 are SGHNT and YENEEA. With 4 bases clipped from V and 8 bases from J, the junction kept 10 bases outside the gene matches. This CDR3 contains 15 residues. The CDR3 nucleotides read TGTGCCAGCAGCTCGGACAGGCGGAATCGCGAAAAACTGTTTTTT. Protein product: CASSSDRRNREKLFF.

This clone was recorded a few times. The chain has TRBV30 and TRBJ1-1, with 8 bases matching TRBD1. In germline, CDR1 is GTSNPN, CDR2 SVGIG (reference sequence). After removal of 3 bases from V and 4 bases from J, the junction contained 4 bases not matched to a gene. This CDR3 is built from 13 residues. CDR3 loop: CAWRGQGSTEAFF. The DNA of the CDR3 is TGTGCCTGGAGAGGACAGGGCAGCACTGAAGCTTTCTTT.

The chain employs TRBV7-2 and TRBJ2-3, with a weak D call TRBD1 (5 bases). Trimming removed 4 bases at V and 0 bases at J, with 8 bases between. The CDR3 runs to 14 residues. Germline V gives CDR1 SGHTA, CDR2 FQGNSA. CDR3 sequence reads: CASSWGPSTDTQYF. Written as DNA, the CDR3 is TGTGCCAGCAGCTGGGGCCCTAGCACAGATACGCAGTATTTT.

This clone was observed once. The CDR3 DNA reads TGCAGCGTTGAAGATACGGGAAGGTACGAAAAACTGTTTTTT. Protein: CSVEDTGRYEKLFF. This chain connects TRBV29-1 to TRBJ1-4; D not resolved. V was shortened by 0 bases and J by 8 bases, with 13 bases between the two germline ends. The CDR3 covers 14 residues. CDR1 and CDR2 from the germline V gene are SQVTM and ANQGSEA.

The chain employs TRBV28 and TRBJ1-2; D perhaps matches TRBD1 (5 bases). Trimming took off 6 bases at V and 2 bases at J, with 13 bases between the two ends. The CDR3 has 14 residues. Germline V gives CDR1 MDHEN, CDR2 SYDVKM. The chain's CDR3 is CASRAATANYGYTF. In DNA form, the CDR3 reads TGTGCCAGCAGGGCTGCGACAGCGAACTATGGCTACACCTTC.

The chain is built from TRBV4-3 and TRBJ2-6; possibly TRBD2 for D (5 bases). The CDR3 runs to 20 residues. V lost 0 bases to trimming and J lost 0 bases, with 18 bases between them. Germline V gene sequence: CDR1 LGHNA, CDR2 YSLEER. Written as DNA, the CDR3 is TGCGCCAGCAGCCAAGATACGGGGTATGGGTGGGACTCTGGGGCCAACGTCCTGACTTTC. Translation gives CASSQDTGYGWDSGANVLTF.

The chain employs TRBV19 and TRBJ1-2, with no clear D. V was pared by 7 bases and J by 1 base, with 13 bases between. The CDR3 extends over 14 amino acids. Per germline, CDR1 LNHDA and CDR2 SQIVND (reference sequence). DNA for the CDR3: TGTGCCAGTAAACGGGAGGGCTTTAACTATGGCTACACCTTC. Encoded protein: CASKREGFNYGYTF.

This clone was seen many times. Relative to the germline gene, one junction end is altered; a read error may explain this. This chain connects TRBV7-7 to TRBJ2-5; TRBD2 agrees at 9 bases. The CDR3 is made up of 13 amino acids. Germline V gene sequence: CDR1 SSHAT, CDR2 FNYEAQ (reference sequence). The CDR3 DNA is TGTGCTAGCAGCAAAGCGGGGGGAGAGACCCAGTACTTC. Translation gives CASSKAGGETQYF.

The rearrangement links TRBV7-3 to TRBJ1-1; D uncertain. CDR3 size: 13 residues. Germline lookup yields CDR1 SGHTA and CDR2 FQGTGA. V was pared by 5 bases and J by 3 bases, with 10 bases between. The CDR3 here is CASSRWGDTEAFF. The CDR3, as DNA: TGTGCCAGCAGCCGCTGGGGAGACACTGAAGCTTTCTTT.

This sequence joins TRBV5-1 and TRBJ2-3, with D hard to call. CDR1 and CDR2 (germline): SGHRS, YFSETQ. The CDR3 runs to 13 residues. Trimming pared 3 bases from V and 6 bases from J, leaving 11 bases between. The CDR3: CASSSLTGDTQYF. CDR3 DNA sequence: TGCGCCAGCAGCTCTCTGACCGGGGATACGCAGTATTTT.

The chain links TRBV5-4 to TRBJ2-3; perhaps TRBD1 as D (6 bases). Trimming took off 2 bases at V and 0 bases at J, with 7 bases between the two ends. The CDR3 spans 14 residues. Per the germline V gene, CDR1 is SGHNT and CDR2 is YYREEE (reference sequence). Written as DNA, the CDR3 is TGTGCCAGCAGCTTTCAGGGGAGCACAGATACGCAGTATTTT. Protein product: CASSFQGSTDTQYF.

J is TRBJ2-3 and V is TRBV10-2; no firm D call. Looked up from germline, CDR1 is WSHSY and CDR2 is SAAADI. The CDR3 contains 16 residues. Between the trimmed V and J ends, which lost 0 bases and 2 bases, there was a span of 12 bases. The CDR3: CASSESMTLITDTQYF. The CDR3 bases are TGCGCCAGCAGTGAGTCGATGACACTCATCACAGATACGCAGTATTTT.

This rearrangement joins TRBV28 to TRBJ2-7; TRBD2 might be the D (6 bases). The germline gives CDR1 MDHEN, CDR2 SYDVKM. There are 12 residues in the CDR3. The V and J ends lost 4 bases and 6 bases respectively, with 10 bases between them. The chain's CDR3 is CASSWLGGEQYF. CDR3 DNA sequence: TGTGCCAGCAGTTGGTTGGGGGGCGAGCAGTACTTC.

The rearrangement joins TRBV19 to TRBJ1-4; D ambiguous. Looked up from germline, CDR1 is LNHDA and CDR2 is SQIVND (reference sequence). The CDR3 is 13 residues long. V lost 8 bases and J lost 6, with 13 bases in between. The CDR3, as DNA: TGTGCCAGTGAACGTAGGGAGGATGAAAAACTGTTTTTT. Its protein is CASERREDEKLFF. The variable domain in full, with the rest retrieved from reference TRBV19 and TRBJ1-4, is DGGITQSPKYLFRKEGQNVTLSCEQNLNHDAMYWYRQDPGQGLRLIYYSQIVNDFQKGDIAEGYSVSREKKESFPLTVTSAQKNPTAFYLCASERREDEKLFFGSGTQLSVL.

This clone was seen a few times. The chain uses TRBV2 and TRBJ1-5; TRBD1 matches 9 bases. V lost 8 bases and J lost 6; bases outside the gene matches: 5. Germline V gene lookup returns CDR1 SNHLY and CDR2 FYNNEI. The CDR3 contains 13 residues. As DNA, the CDR3 is TGTGCCAGCGACAGGGGGAATAGTCAGCCCCAGCATTTT. It encodes CASDRGNSQPQHF.

This clone was seen just once. The conserved closing phenylalanine or tryptophan is absent in this CDR3, likely reflecting a read error. No DNA is shown, since the ends of the CDR3 on it are uncertain; the CDR3 is the one TCRdb lists. This chain uses TRBV27 with TRBJ2-7; the table assigns TRBD2, which was not confirmed against the DNA. The length of the CDR3 is 13 amino acids, counting both ends. Germline CDR1 is MNHEY and CDR2 is SMNVEV (reference sequence). CDR3 sequence reads: CASRQRTPEEQTK.

J is TRBJ2-5 and V is TRBV11-2; 12 nucleotides agree with TRBD2. CDR1 and CDR2 from the germline V gene are SGHAT and FQNNGV. V was pared by 6 bases and J by 1 base, with 6 bases of the junction left unmatched. This CDR3 has 16 residues. CDR3 sequence: CASSYGLAGSQETQYF. The CDR3 region has the DNA TGTGCCAGCAGTTACGGACTAGCGGGGTCCCAAGAGACCCAGTACTTC.

The chain joins TRBV11-3 to TRBJ1-3; D gene uncertain. Germline-derived CDR1 and CDR2 are SGHNT and YENEEA. Between the trimmed V and J ends, which lost 5 bases and 0 bases, there was a span of 17 bases. The CDR3 consists of 17 residues. The CDR3 is CASSPHPAGSSGNTIYF. The DNA for the CDR3 is TGTGCCAGCAGCCCGCACCCCGCCGGGAGCTCTGGAAACACCATATATTTT.

The V gene is TRBV5-4, the J gene TRBJ1-1; tentatively, D is TRBD1 (6 bases). The CDR3 runs 14 residues. Trimming stripped 5 bases from V and 1 base from J, with 12 bases between. Germline values: CDR1 SGHNT, CDR2 YYREEE (reference sequence). The CDR3: CASSQGGTNTEAFF. The CDR3 DNA follows: TGTGCCAGCAGTCAAGGGGGTACGAACACTGAAGCTTTCTTT.

The chain employs TRBV10-3 and TRBJ1-5; 7 bases line up with TRBD1. The CDR3 is made up of 16 amino acids. CDR1 and CDR2 (germline): ENHRY, SYGVKD. The ends lost 4 bases at V and 2 bases at J; junction bases unmatched: 8. DNA for the CDR3: TGTGCCATCAGTGGAGACAGGGTTGGAGGCAATCAGCCCCAGCATTTT. Its protein product is CAISGDRVGGNQPQHF.

This clone appeared once. This chain connects TRBV29-1 to TRBJ1-2; 7 nucleotides match TRBD1. CDR1 is SQVTM and CDR2 is ANQGSEA in the germline V gene. The ends lost 6 bases at V and 4 bases at J; junction bases unmatched: 8. CDR3 length equals 13 residues. This CDR3 reads CSVNRQGAYGYTF. CDR3 nucleotide sequence: TGCAGCGTAAACCGACAGGGCGCCTATGGCTACACCTTC.

This chain joins TRBV7-9 and TRBJ2-3, with unresolved D. Germline CDR1 SEHNR, CDR2 FQNEAQ (reference sequence). The CDR3 contains 12 residues. V was cut by 5 bases and J by 4 bases, with 7 bases left in between. CDR3 coding DNA: TGTGCCAGCAGCCCCCGAGCAGATACGCAGTATTTT. It is translated as CASSPRADTQYF.

Written as DNA, the CDR3 is TGTGCCAGCAGTGAGGCGGAGGTTAACAATGAGCAGTTCTTC. It encodes CASSEAEVNNEQFF. The chain uses TRBV6-4 and TRBJ2-1, with D possibly matching TRBD2 (5 bases). This CDR3 comprises 14 residues. Trimming left V 3 bases short and J 5 bases short, with 11 bases between. Germline CDR1 is MRHNA and CDR2 is SNTAGT.

The chain carries TRBV18 and TRBJ2-7, with 14 bases identical to TRBD2. From germline, CDR1 is KGHSH and CDR2 LQKENI. This CDR3 region has 18 residues. Trimming cost V 3 bases and J 2 bases; bases outside gene matches: 9. The CDR3 loop is CASSPGTSGRVIPYEQYF. In DNA form, the CDR3 reads TGTGCCAGCTCACCGGGGACTAGCGGGAGAGTAATTCCCTACGAGCAGTACTTC. The whole variable domain, remainder taken from reference TRBV18 and TRBJ2-7, is NAGVMQNPRHLVRRRGQEARLRCSPMKGHSHVYWYRQLPEEGLKFMVYLQKENIIDESGMPKERFSAEFPKEGPSILRIQQVVRGDSAAYFCASSPGTSGRVIPYEQYFGPGTRLTVT.

The V and J genes are TRBV19 and TRBJ2-1; 14 bases align to TRBD2. V was pared by 10 bases and J by 7 bases, with 9 bases of the junction left unmatched. The CDR3 has 15 amino acids. Germline CDR1 LNHDA, CDR2 SQIVND (reference sequence). DNA for the CDR3: TGTGCCACCAGGACTAGCGGGAGGCCTACGAATGAGCAGTTCTTC. This sequence encodes CATRTSGRPTNEQFF. Combining the CDR3 with reference TRBV19 and TRBJ2-1 gives the whole variable domain DGGITQSPKYLFRKEGQNVTLSCEQNLNHDAMYWYRQDPGQGLRLIYYSQIVNDFQKGDIAEGYSVSREKKESFPLTVTSAQKNPTAFYLCATRTSGRPTNEQFFGPGTRLTVL.